These 2 T cell receptor beta chains originate from one sample sequenced in a study of glioma-infiltrating T cells. Amplification of TCR alpha and beta CDR3 regions from RNA used iRepertoire nested multiplex PCR. Each CDR3 protein gets one entry after TCRdb re-called the multiplex PCR reads with MiXCR. This sample has under 200,000 distinct CDR3 sequences, with about 47% found just once. The sample comprised glioma tissue, nonneoplastic brain tissue, or PBMCs (not recorded which). Receptor source: a human donor with low-grade glioma or glioblastoma, undergoing nonglioma brain surgery, or in good health (not recorded which).

Concerning this clonotype itself: A much larger clone differs from this one at a single base, so this may be a read error. The V gene is TRBV2, the J gene TRBJ2-1; D is perhaps TRBD1 (5 bases). Trimming left V 6 bases short and J 8 bases short, with 14 bases between. Germline CDR1 and CDR2: SNHLY and FYNNEI. The CDR3 length is 13 residues. CDR3 residues: CASRLGQNDEQFF. In nucleotides, the CDR3 is TGTGCCAGCAGGTTGGGGCAGAACGATGAGCAGTTCTTC.

As regards this clonotype: Possible read error: a much larger clone is one base away. The rearrangement joins TRBV7-8 to TRBJ2-1; D not certain. In germline, CDR1 is SGHVS, CDR2 FQNEAQ. The CDR3 is made up of 15 amino acids. The CDR3 DNA reads as TGTGCCAGCGGCTTAGAACCCCGCCCTTACAATGAGCAGTTCTTC. It specifies CASGLEPRPYNEQFF.